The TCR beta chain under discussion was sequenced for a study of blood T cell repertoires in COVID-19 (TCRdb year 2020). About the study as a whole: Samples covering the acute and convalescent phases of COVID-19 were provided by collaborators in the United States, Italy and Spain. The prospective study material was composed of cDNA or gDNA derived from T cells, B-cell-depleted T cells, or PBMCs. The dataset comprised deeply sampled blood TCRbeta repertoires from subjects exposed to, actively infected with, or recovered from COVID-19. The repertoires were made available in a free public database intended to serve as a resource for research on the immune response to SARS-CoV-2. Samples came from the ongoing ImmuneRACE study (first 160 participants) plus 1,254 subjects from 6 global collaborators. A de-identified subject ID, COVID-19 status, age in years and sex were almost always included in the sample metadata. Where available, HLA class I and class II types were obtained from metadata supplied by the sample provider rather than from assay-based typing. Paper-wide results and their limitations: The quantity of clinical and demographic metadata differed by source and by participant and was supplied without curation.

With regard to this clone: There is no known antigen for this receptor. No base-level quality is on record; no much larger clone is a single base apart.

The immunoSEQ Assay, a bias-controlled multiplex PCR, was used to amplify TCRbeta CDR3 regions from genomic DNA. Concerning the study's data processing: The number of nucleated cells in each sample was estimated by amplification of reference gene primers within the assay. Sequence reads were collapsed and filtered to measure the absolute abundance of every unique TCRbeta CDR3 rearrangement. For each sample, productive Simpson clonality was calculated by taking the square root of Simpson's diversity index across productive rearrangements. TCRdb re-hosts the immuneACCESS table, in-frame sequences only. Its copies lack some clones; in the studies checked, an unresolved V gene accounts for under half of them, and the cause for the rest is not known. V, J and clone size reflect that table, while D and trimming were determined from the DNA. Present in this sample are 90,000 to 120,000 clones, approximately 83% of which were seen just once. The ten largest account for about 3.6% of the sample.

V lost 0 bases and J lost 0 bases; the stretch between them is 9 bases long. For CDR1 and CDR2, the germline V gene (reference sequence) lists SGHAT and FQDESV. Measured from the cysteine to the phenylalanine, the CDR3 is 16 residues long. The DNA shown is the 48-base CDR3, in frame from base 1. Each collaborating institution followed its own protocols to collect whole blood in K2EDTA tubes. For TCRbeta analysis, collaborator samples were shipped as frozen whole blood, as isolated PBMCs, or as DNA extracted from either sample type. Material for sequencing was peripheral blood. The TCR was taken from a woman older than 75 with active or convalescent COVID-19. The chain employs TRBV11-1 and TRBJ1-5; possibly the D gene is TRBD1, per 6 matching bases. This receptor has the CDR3 CASSLARGASNQPQHF. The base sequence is TGTGCCAGCAGCTTAGCGCGGGGGGCTAGCAATCAGCCCCAGCATTTT.